The rows below give T cell receptor beta chains drawn from one sample of a study of sequential checkpoint blockade in melanoma. TCRdb keeps only in-frame clones here, not all; method: immunoSEQ multiplex PCR. The table lists more than 15,000 clones, 67% of them singletons. The sample in question was CD8+ T cells sorted from blood (inferred from file names), obtained from a patient given nivolumab and ipilimumab in sequence. The source is a human donor with melanoma. Each CDR3 is given with its conserved first and last residue. The order of the fields is CDR3 DNA, CDR3 protein, clone size, J gene, V gene, D gene. A D gene is named only where the DNA matches it firmly. Rows may omit the clone size; those that give it use once, few, many or a size class.

TGTGCTAGTAGTGGGGAGGGCAACAATGAGCAGTTCTTC | CASSGEGNNEQFF | . | TRBJ2-1 | TRBV12-5 | TRBD2
TGCGCCAGCAGCCAAGACACAGGGGCCTACGAGCAGTACTTC | CASSQDTGAYEQYF | . | TRBJ2-7 | TRBV4-3 | TRBD1
TGTGCCAGCAGCCCGGGACAGGGCCTCTATGGCTACACCTTC | CASSPGQGLYGYTF | . | TRBJ1-2 | TRBV5-3 | TRBD1
TGTGCCAGCAGTTTTCTTTTAGCGGGGGGCGGTGATGAGCAGTTCTTC | CASSFLLAGGGDEQFF | few | TRBJ2-1 | TRBV27 | TRBD2
TGTGCCAGCAGCCTGGGACAGTCCCCCTCCTACGAGCAGTACTTC | CASSLGQSPSYEQYF | few | TRBJ2-7 | TRBV7-3 | TRBD1
TGTGCCAGCAGCCCCCGCGGCGGCTACGAGCAGTACTTC | CASSPRGGYEQYF | . | TRBJ2-7 | TRBV11-1 | .
TGTGCCAGCAGCGGTACCCTAACAGGGGCCACTGAAGCTTTCTTT | CASSGTLTGATEAFF | . | TRBJ1-1 | TRBV4-2 | TRBD1
TGTGCCAGCAGCTGGACAGGGGATAACACTGAAGCTTTCTTT | CASSWTGDNTEAFF | . | TRBJ1-1 | TRBV7-2 | TRBD1
TGTGCCAGCTCACCTCCTCAGTACTCTGGGGCCAACGTCCTGACTTTC | CASSPPQYSGANVLTF | . | TRBJ2-6 | TRBV18 | .
TGTGCCAGCAGCCCAGGGACAGGGGGCACTGAAGCTTTCTTT | CASSPGTGGTEAFF | . | TRBJ1-1 | TRBV7-3 | TRBD1
TGTGCCACTGGGAGGGAGAGCTCCTACAATGAGCAGTTCTTC | CATGRESSYNEQFF | . | TRBJ2-1 | TRBV5-3 | TRBD2
TGTGCCAGCAACCCGACTGGATACAATGAGCAGTTCTTC | CASNPTGYNEQFF | . | TRBJ2-1 | TRBV28 | .
TGTGCCAGCAGCCAAGAAACAGGGGGCGTCCCAGATACGCAGTATTTT | CASSQETGGVPDTQYF | . | TRBJ2-3 | TRBV4-2 | TRBD1
TGTGCCAGTACTGAGTGGGGGGATAGCAATCAGCCCCAGCATTTT | CASTEWGDSNQPQHF | few | TRBJ1-5 | TRBV19 | .
TGTGCCAGCAGCTTGCAAGGGGGTCCAGGAAACACCATATATTTT | CASSLQGGPGNTIYF | . | TRBJ1-3 | TRBV5-4 | .
TGCGCCAGCAGCCCCCGAGGGTTCACAGATACGCAGTATTTT | CASSPRGFTDTQYF | few | TRBJ2-3 | TRBV4-3 | .
TGTGCCAGCAGCTTGGCGGGGCAATCCTACGAGCAGTACTTC | CASSLAGQSYEQYF | . | TRBJ2-7 | TRBV7-8 | .